What follows are 25 T cell receptor beta chains derived from one specimen sequenced in a study of identifying expanded T cells in peripheral blood. Only in-frame clones appear in the TCRdb table, and some are missing; sequencing was by immunoSEQ multiplex PCR. The repertoire holds 80,000 to 90,000 clones, with around 91% as singletons. Sequencing was performed on blood. The receptor source for this set is a person aged 18-70 years in good health.

The V gene is TRBV6-4, the J gene TRBJ1-5; D is possibly TRBD1 (6 bases). The CDR3 has 14 amino acids. Trimming cost V 6 bases and J 7 bases, with 16 bases left between them. CDR1 is MRHNA, CDR2 SNTAGT, per germline. The CDR3 is CASSPEGVGQPQHF. The CDR3 region has the DNA TGTGCCAGCAGCCCCGAGGGGGTAGGGCAGCCCCAGCATTTT.

The CDR3 spells CASSEPEEGANSSYEQYF. CDR3 bases: TGCGCCAGCAGTGAACCTGAGGAGGGGGCGAATTCGTCCTACGAGCAGTACTTC. The chain links TRBV10-1 to TRBJ2-7; TRBD1 might be the D (7 bases). The germline CDR1 and CDR2 sequences are WNHNN and SYGVQD (reference sequence). Trimming took 3 bases from V and 1 from J, leaving 22 bases between them. The CDR3 contains 18 residues.

V and J are TRBV10-3 and TRBJ1-2; TRBD1 might be the D (5 bases). Germline V gene sequence: CDR1 ENHRY, CDR2 SYGVKD. V was clipped by 0 bases and J by 2 bases, with 7 bases between them. CDR3 size: 14 residues. CDR3 sequence reads: CAISESGQNYGYTF. DNA for the CDR3: TGTGCCATCAGTGAGTCGGGGCAGAACTATGGCTACACCTTC.

The V call is TRBV27, the J call TRBJ2-7; 7 nucleotides line up with TRBD2. Germline-derived CDR1 and CDR2 are MNHEY and SMNVEV (reference sequence). The junction had 7 bases not matched to a gene; V was cut back by 3 bases and J by 5 bases. The length of the CDR3 is 14 residues. DNA for the CDR3: TGTGCCAGCAGTTTGAAGCGGGGTCTGGACGAGCAGTACTTC. This codes for CASSLKRGLDEQYF.

CDR3 DNA: TGTGCCGGACGGGGAATCGCCTACGAGCAGTACTTC. It specifies CAGRGIAYEQYF. J is TRBJ2-7 and V is TRBV2, with a weak D call TRBD2 (5 bases). The CDR3 has 12 amino acids. V was cut by 11 bases and J by 2 bases, with 13 bases left in between. CDR1 SNHLY and CDR2 FYNNEI come from the germline V gene. Filled out from reference TRBV2 and TRBJ2-7, the complete variable domain reads EPEVTQTPSHQVTQMGQEVILRCVPISNHLYFYWYRQILGQKVEFLVSFYNNEISEKSEIFDDQFSVERPDGSNFTLKIRSTKLEDSAMYFCAGRGIAYEQYFGPGTRLTVT.

The J gene is TRBJ2-7, the V gene TRBV5-5; D is unclear. This CDR3 is built from 14 residues. Trimming took off 5 bases at V and 0 bases at J, with 12 bases between the two ends. Germline lookup yields CDR1 SGHKS and CDR2 YYEKEE (reference sequence). CDR3 in DNA: TGTGCCAGCAGAGGTCGGCAGAGCTCCTACGAGCAGTACTTC. Protein sequence: CASRGRQSSYEQYF.

This chain uses TRBV15 with TRBJ1-2, with 9 bases fitting TRBD1. The CDR3 is made up of 14 amino acids. CDR1 and CDR2 (germline): LNHNV, YYDKDF (reference sequence). J lost 4 bases, V lost 5 bases, and 5 bases had no gene match. Here the CDR3 reads CATSPPDRGYGYTF. The CDR3 DNA is TGTGCCACCAGCCCACCGGACAGGGGCTATGGCTACACCTTC.

This clone occurred a few times. The V gene is TRBV2, the J gene TRBJ2-1, with 8 bases that match TRBD1. CDR1 is SNHLY and CDR2 is FYNNEI in the germline V gene. The CDR3 loop spans 16 amino acids. Trimming took 6 bases from V and 3 from J; bases not matched to a gene: 10. The CDR3 protein is CASRRGQERIYNEQFF. The CDR3 DNA is TGTGCCAGCAGGAGGGGACAGGAGCGGATCTACAATGAGCAGTTCTTC.

The CDR3, as DNA: TGCGCCAGCAGCCAGGGGGAGAACGGGGAGCTGTTTTTT. Amino acids: CASSQGENGELFF. This chain joins TRBV4-3 and TRBJ2-2, with D perhaps being TRBD1 or TRBD2 (5 bases each). V lost 3 bases to trimming and J lost 7 bases, with 9 bases between them. The CDR3 length is 13 residues. Germline CDR1 reads LGHNA; CDR2 reads YSLEER.

The chain recombines TRBV7-2 with TRBJ2-7; 8 bases map to TRBD2. Germline V gene data show CDR1 as SGHTA and CDR2 as FQGNSA. CDR3 length: 17 residues. V lost 5 bases and J lost 1; bases outside the gene matches: 13. The DNA for the CDR3 is TGTGCCAGCAGCACCCTCACTACTAGCGGAGCTTCCTACGAGCAGTACTTC. Residues: CASSTLTTSGASYEQYF.

This rearrangement joins TRBV28 to TRBJ1-4; a possible D gene is TRBD1 (5 bases). V was shortened by 5 bases and J by 10 bases, with 11 bases between the two germline ends. The CDR3 has 12 amino acids. The germline V gene encodes CDR1 MDHEN and CDR2 SYDVKM. As DNA, the CDR3 is TGTGCCAGCAGTAAACCAAGGGGAAAACTGTTTTTT. Protein sequence: CASSKPRGKLFF.

This clone was seen a single time. The rearrangement uses TRBV27 and TRBJ1-2; the D gene is possibly TRBD1 (6 bases). Germline CDR1 reads MNHEY; CDR2 reads SMNVEV (reference sequence). The CDR3 covers 16 residues. The ends were cut back, 2 bases at V and 1 base at J, with 14 bases in the middle. DNA of the CDR3: TGTGCCAGCAGTTTAGGTAGGGGGATGGTTAACTATGGCTACACCTTC. Amino acids: CASSLGRGMVNYGYTF.

The genes are TRBV27 and TRBJ2-2; 7 bases align to TRBD1. The V gene's germline CDR1 is MNHEY and CDR2 SMNVEV (reference sequence). J gave up 0 bases and V 4 bases, and 2 bases lay outside the gene matches. The CDR3 is 15 amino acids. CDR3 loop: CASSSGQANTGELFF. CDR3 in DNA: TGTGCCAGCAGTTCAGGACAGGCGAACACCGGGGAGCTGTTTTTT.

The V and J genes are TRBV10-3 and TRBJ1-2; a weak D match, TRBD1 (5 bases). The V gene lost 11 bases and the J gene lost 3 bases, with 16 bases spanning the gap. The CDR3 contains 13 residues. Germline V lookup: CDR1 ENHRY, CDR2 SYGVKD. The CDR3 loop reads CAAQDINDYGYTF. The CDR3 bases are TGTGCCGCACAGGATATCAATGACTATGGCTACACCTTC.

The chain recombines TRBV13 with TRBJ2-6; D gene ambiguous. There are 14 residues in the CDR3. Germline CDR1 and CDR2: PRHDT and FYEKMQ (reference sequence). Trimming stripped 6 bases from V and 2 bases from J, with 8 bases between. The CDR3 is CASRWAPGANVLTF. CDR3 DNA sequence: TGTGCCAGCAGGTGGGCGCCTGGGGCCAACGTCCTGACTTTC.

The chain uses TRBV27 and TRBJ2-3; D perhaps matches TRBD2 (5 bases). Germline V gene data show CDR1 as MNHEY and CDR2 as SMNVEV (reference sequence). Trimming shortened V by 4 bases and J by 2 bases, and 16 bases separated the two germline ends. This CDR3 comprises 16 residues. The CDR3 is CASSSGVPTYTDTQYF. The CDR3 DNA reads TGTGCCAGCAGTTCCGGGGTCCCCACGTACACAGATACGCAGTATTTT.

The V gene is TRBV28, the J gene TRBJ1-2; D might be TRBD1 (5 bases). CDR3 size: 14 residues. V lost 7 bases and J lost 2, with 14 bases in between. Looked up from germline, CDR1 is MDHEN and CDR2 is SYDVKM. The CDR3 DNA sequence: TGTGCCAGCAAGGTCGGGGGGACGAACTATGGCTACACCTTC. This encodes CASKVGGTNYGYTF.

The rearrangement links TRBV15 to TRBJ2-7, with unresolved D. Germline V gene sequence: CDR1 LNHNV, CDR2 YYDKDF (reference sequence). The CDR3 covers 13 residues. V gave up 0 bases and J gave up 5 bases, with 8 bases separating them. The CDR3 DNA reads TGTGCCACCAGCAGAGATAGGGCCCACGAGCAGTACTTC. This translates into CATSRDRAHEQYF.

This chain links TRBV2 with TRBJ1-6; maybe TRBD1 (5 bases). V was shortened by 3 bases and J by 9 bases, with 12 bases between the two germline ends. Germline assignment: CDR1 SNHLY and CDR2 FYNNEI. This CDR3 is built from 14 residues. In DNA, the CDR3 is TGTGCCAGCAGTGACAGCGGGCAGGGTTCACCCCTCCACTTT. This translates into CASSDSGQGSPLHF.

The chain has TRBV6-1 and TRBJ2-6; D gene ambiguous. The CDR3 totals 15 residues. The germline V gene has CDR1 MNHNS and CDR2 SASEGT. V dropped 0 bases and J dropped 0 bases, with 3 bases sitting between them. The CDR3 spells CASSEATSGANVLTF. CDR3 in DNA: TGTGCCAGCAGTGAAGCGACCTCTGGGGCCAACGTCCTGACTTTC.

A word on this clone: The sample has other DNA sequences that encode this CDR3 too. This chain connects TRBV19 to TRBJ1-1; D possibly corresponds to TRBD1 (6 bases). The germline gives CDR1 LNHDA, CDR2 SQIVND (reference sequence). The CDR3 extends over 13 amino acids. Trimming cost V 3 bases and J 7 bases, with 12 bases left between them. The CDR3: CASSILGGGEAFF. Written as DNA, the CDR3 is TGTGCCAGTAGTATCTTAGGGGGGGGTGAAGCTTTCTTT.

The chain is built from TRBV7-9 and TRBJ1-2, with D perhaps TRBD1 (5 bases). The length of the CDR3 is 14 residues. Germline CDR1 SEHNR, CDR2 FQNEAQ (reference sequence). Trimming stripped 2 bases from V and 3 bases from J, with 10 bases between. The DNA of the CDR3 is TGTGCCAGCAGCTTACCATGGGGGGACTATGGCTACACCTTC. This encodes CASSLPWGDYGYTF.

The genes are TRBV2 and TRBJ2-3; 11 bases are a match to TRBD1. The V gene's germline CDR1 is SNHLY and CDR2 FYNNEI. This CDR3 contains 15 residues. The V segment lost 6 bases and the J segment 3 bases; nucleotides outside the gene matches: 5. CDR3 in amino acids: CASRTGTGGTDTQYF. The CDR3 coding sequence is TGTGCCAGCAGGACCGGGACAGGGGGTACAGATACGCAGTATTTT.

This chain links TRBV7-9 with TRBJ2-2; TRBD1 is a possible D gene (5 bases). Germline V CDR1 and CDR2: SEHNR, FQNEAQ (reference sequence). V was shortened by 6 bases and J by 6 bases, with 20 bases between the two germline ends. The CDR3 covers 16 residues. The CDR3 DNA follows: TGTGCCAGCAGTTTACGATATATAGGGGCATCCGGGGAGCTGTTTTTT. Its protein is CASSLRYIGASGELFF.

The chain recombines TRBV27 with TRBJ1-1, with 7 bases that match TRBD1. CDR1 is MNHEY and CDR2 is SMNVEV in the germline V gene (reference sequence). Unmatched junction bases numbered 7, after V lost 2 bases and J lost 1 base. The CDR3 spans 16 residues. CDR3 sequence: CASSLTGARGNTEAFF. Written as DNA, the CDR3 is TGTGCCAGCAGTTTAACAGGGGCACGAGGGAACACTGAAGCTTTCTTT.